The clone carrying this T cell receptor (beta chain) was seen a handful of times. Germline values: CDR1 LGHNA, CDR2 YNFKEQ. The junction had 9 bases not matched to a gene; V was cut back by 0 bases and J by 7 bases. There are 17 residues in the CDR3. The sample belongs to a study of response to subunit inactivated influenza vaccine. TCRdb analysed the RT-PCR reads with MiXCR anew, one entry per CDR3 protein. In the table there are roughly 520,000 distinct CDR3 sequences, around 25% of which are singletons. The sequencing used CD4+ T cells sorted from PBMCs, collected approximately 5 days after vaccination. This sequence joins TRBV4-2 and TRBJ2-1, with 10 nucleotides matching TRBD2. This TCR was recovered from a man aged 45-60 years who received an inactivated influenza vaccine. The CDR3 coding sequence is TGTGCCAGCAGCCAAGACTCTCAGCGGGGGGGCTCTAATGAGCAGTTCTTC. Its translation is CASSQDSQRGGSNEQFF.